This T cell receptor beta chain was identified in a study of blood T cell repertoires in COVID-19. Turning to the study itself: Samples representing acute and convalescent COVID-19 were sourced from the United States, Italy and Spain. PBMCs, B-cell-depleted T cells, or T cells were the source of the cDNA or gDNA that made up the material.

The CDR3 runs 15 residues. Losses at the gene ends were 4 bases for V and 4 bases for J; bases not matched to a gene: 5. Looked up from germline, CDR1 is KGHDR and CDR2 is SFDVKD. Seattle patient enrollment occurred during active infection, with longitudinal follow-up thereafter. As originally analysed: Reference gene primer amplification gave estimated nucleated cell counts. TCRdb keeps only in-frame clones here, not all; method: immunoSEQ multiplex PCR. D and trimming were read from the DNA, whereas the V and J calls and clone size are those reported in that table. This sample has 150,000 to 200,000 clones, with roughly 81% found just once.

V gene TRBV24-1 combines with J gene TRBJ2-5, with TRBD1 matching 10 bases. The TCR sequence derives from a woman of 80 years or more with COVID-19, enrolled during active disease. The source material was peripheral blood. The CDR3 coding sequence is TGTGCCACCAGTGACCGACAGGGGGCGCGAGAGACCCAGTACTTC. The encoded protein is CATSDRQGARETQYF.